Presented here are 26 T cell receptor beta chains from one specimen sequenced in a study of OX40 agonist ivuxolimab in advanced cancers. Produced via immunoSEQ multiplex PCR; TCRdb's table is partial and in-frame only. Of 25,000 to 35,000 clones detected, about 83% appear once; the ten largest clones hold roughly 25%. The input for sequencing was CD4+ or CD8+ T cells sorted from blood, taken in a trial of the OX40 agonist ivuxolimab. Source of these receptors: an adult with an advanced solid tumor such as melanoma, head and neck, liver or kidney cancer.

J is TRBJ2-3 and V is TRBV23-1, with no clear D. TRBV23-1 carries the ORF label, with uncertain function. The CDR3 is made up of 14 amino acids. The ends were cut back, 1 base at V and 1 base at J, with 6 bases in the middle. The CDR3 loop is CASSQFRRTDTQYF. In DNA form, the CDR3 reads TGCGCCAGCAGTCAATTTAGGCGCACAGATACGCAGTATTTT.

V and J are TRBV29-1 and TRBJ2-7; either TRBD1 or TRBD2 may supply D (5 bases each). From germline, CDR1 is SQVTM and CDR2 ANQGSEA. V was clipped by 3 bases and J by 4 bases, with 16 bases between them. The CDR3 is made up of 14 amino acids. The CDR3 is CSVEVRGGLYEQYF. Here the CDR3 DNA reads TGCAGCGTTGAGGTGAGGGGCGGGCTATACGAGCAGTACTTC.

The genes are TRBV5-6 and TRBJ2-1, with 7 bases fitting TRBD2. The CDR3 length is 15 residues. The V and J ends lost 0 bases and 5 bases, in that order; junction bases with no gene match: 5. The germline V gene encodes CDR1 SGHDT and CDR2 YYEEEE. CDR3 in DNA: TGTGCCAGCAGCTTGGTGGCTAGCGGACACAATGAGCAGTTCTTC. Protein: CASSLVASGHNEQFF.

The rearrangement uses TRBV9 and TRBJ2-1; D not resolved. Germline CDR1 is SGDLS and CDR2 is YYNGEE. This CDR3 comprises 13 residues. The ends were cut back, 4 bases at V and 7 bases at J, with 12 bases in the middle. The CDR3 DNA is TGTGCCAGCAGCAAGCCCGCTGGGAATGAGCAGTTCTTC. Protein sequence: CASSKPAGNEQFF.

The chain combines TRBV28 with TRBJ1-1; D call uncertain. This CDR3 has 12 amino acids. CDR1 and CDR2 (germline): MDHEN, SYDVKM. V was shortened by 6 bases and J by 2 bases, with 7 bases between the two germline ends. For the CDR3, the DNA is TGTGCCAGCAGGCAGGTAAACACTGAAGCTTTCTTT. Its translation is CASRQVNTEAFF.

The chain uses TRBV5-1 and TRBJ2-7; 8 bases match TRBD1. Germline V gene sequence: CDR1 SGHRS, CDR2 YFSETQ. The junction had 10 bases not matched to a gene; V was cut back by 0 bases and J by 2 bases. The CDR3 is made up of 17 amino acids. The CDR3 spells CASSLATNRGQAYEQYF. The CDR3 DNA is TGCGCCAGCAGCTTGGCAACGAATCGGGGACAGGCCTACGAGCAGTACTTC.

The gene calls are TRBV7-9 and TRBJ1-1; 8 bases align to TRBD1. V lost 3 bases and J lost 7; bases outside the gene matches: 7. The CDR3 is 14 amino acids. The germline V gene has CDR1 SEHNR and CDR2 FQNEAQ (reference sequence). The CDR3 is CASSFNRGSFEAFF. CDR3 coding DNA: TGTGCCAGCAGCTTTAACAGGGGGTCGTTTGAAGCTTTCTTT.

The V gene is TRBV18, the J gene TRBJ1-3; 8 bases are a match to TRBD1. Germline CDR1 KGHSH, CDR2 LQKENI. CDR3 size: 17 residues. V shed 0 bases, J shed 0 bases, and the junction held 4 bases outside the gene matches. CDR3 protein: CASSPPQGAGSGNTIYF. In DNA, the CDR3 is TGTGCCAGCTCACCACCGCAGGGGGCAGGCTCTGGAAACACCATATATTTT.

The V call is TRBV28, the J call TRBJ1-5, with 7 bases that match TRBD1. Germline V CDR1 and CDR2: MDHEN, SYDVKM. The junction had 5 bases not matched to a gene; V was cut back by 3 bases and J by 0 bases. CDR3 size: 16 residues. The CDR3 loop is CASSLPQGTSNQPQHF. CDR3 coding DNA: TGTGCCAGCAGTTTGCCACAGGGGACTAGCAATCAGCCCCAGCATTTT.

For the CDR3, the DNA is TGTGCCACCAGCATGGGAAGGGAGTTCGAGACCCAGTACTTC. Translation gives CATSMGREFETQYF. This chain uses TRBV15 with TRBJ2-5; D is possibly TRBD2 (5 bases). V was trimmed by 4 bases and J by 5 bases, leaving 14 bases between them. This CDR3 has 14 residues. Looked up from germline, CDR1 is LNHNV and CDR2 is YYDKDF (reference sequence).

The rearrangement links TRBV11-2 to TRBJ2-7; TRBD2 aligns across 8 bases. The germline CDR1 and CDR2 sequences are SGHAT and FQNNGV. The CDR3 spans 15 residues. V shed 1 base, J shed 3 bases, and the junction held 5 bases outside the gene matches. In nucleotides, the CDR3 is TGTGCCAGCAGCTTAGCCCCGGGACTAGTCTACGAGCAGTACTTC. It yields the protein CASSLAPGLVYEQYF.

The V gene is TRBV27, the J gene TRBJ2-1, with 7 bases fitting TRBD2. Germline CDR1 is MNHEY and CDR2 is SMNVEV (reference sequence). CDR3 length equals 14 residues. After removal of 5 bases from V and 6 bases from J, the junction contained 7 bases not matched to a gene. The CDR3: CASSTWTSGNEQFF. CDR3 in DNA: TGTGCCAGCAGTACATGGACTAGTGGCAATGAGCAGTTCTTC.

This clone was seen a few times. The V gene is TRBV9, the J gene TRBJ1-3; D uncertain. The CDR3 is 14 residues long. Trimming left V 0 bases short and J 1 base short, with 5 bases between. Looked up from germline, CDR1 is SGDLS and CDR2 is YYNGEE. CDR3 residues: CASSVEGSGNTIYF. The CDR3 DNA follows: TGTGCCAGCAGCGTAGAGGGTTCTGGAAACACCATATATTTT.

The chain has TRBV10-1 and TRBJ1-1, with D perhaps TRBD1 (5 bases). CDR1 is WNHNN and CDR2 is SYGVQD in the germline V gene (reference sequence). This CDR3 contains 16 residues. V lost 6 bases and J 5 bases, leaving 22 bases between the germline ends. CDR3 sequence: CASSRTGPAGSTEAFF. For the CDR3, the DNA is TGCGCCAGCAGCCGAACGGGGCCGGCGGGAAGTACTGAAGCTTTCTTT.

The chain has TRBV5-1 and TRBJ2-1; tentative D call: TRBD2 (6 bases). The V end was cut by 3 bases, the J end by 9 bases, with 13 bases between. The CDR3 covers 13 residues. CDR1 and CDR2 (germline): SGHRS, YFSETQ. The CDR3 here is CASSSGLTSEQFF. The CDR3 DNA reads as TGCGCCAGCAGCTCCGGACTAACTAGTGAGCAGTTCTTC.

The chain links TRBV4-1 to TRBJ2-7, with 7 bases that match TRBD2. Trimming at V came to 0 bases and at J to 6 bases, leaving 11 bases not matched to a gene. In germline, CDR1 is MGHRA, CDR2 YSYEKL. The CDR3 is made up of 16 amino acids. The CDR3 spells CASSQDWGGSEGEQYF. The DNA of the CDR3 is TGCGCCAGCAGCCAAGATTGGGGAGGGTCTGAGGGCGAGCAGTACTTC.

This rearrangement joins TRBV10-3 to TRBJ2-7; D perhaps matches TRBD2 (7 bases). The germline V and J ends were trimmed by 2 bases and 4 bases, with 15 bases remaining between them. CDR3 size: 15 residues. In germline, CDR1 is ENHRY, CDR2 SYGVKD. CDR3 in amino acids: CAISEPGGGSYEQYF. CDR3 nucleotides: TGTGCCATCAGTGAGCCGGGGGGCGGGTCTTACGAGCAGTACTTC.

The chain uses TRBV11-3 and TRBJ2-7; TRBD2 is a possible D gene (6 bases). Germline-derived CDR1 and CDR2 are SGHNT and YENEEA. V lost 4 bases and J 7 bases, leaving 26 bases between the germline ends. The CDR3 length is 17 residues. CDR3 sequence (DNA): TGTGCCAGCAGCTCGCGGGGACCGAGCGGGTCTCCTCTGGAGCAGTACTTC. Residues: CASSSRGPSGSPLEQYF. Supplemented by reference TRBV11-3 and TRBJ2-7, the full variable domain reads EAGVVQSPRYKIIEKKQPVAFWCNPISGHNTLYWYLQNLGQGPELLIRYENEEAVDDSQLPKDRFSAERLKGVDSTLKIQPAELGDSAVYLCASSSRGPSGSPLEQYFGPGTRLTVT.

The rearrangement joins TRBV6-6 to TRBJ2-5, with 7 bases aligning to TRBD2. The CDR3 sequence is 14 residues long. Losses at the gene ends were 10 bases for V and 2 bases for J; bases not matched to a gene: 10. Per germline, CDR1 MNHNY and CDR2 SVGAGI (reference sequence). For the CDR3, the DNA is TGTGCCATCCGGGGGGTTTCACAACAAGAGACCCAGTACTTC. Translating gives CAIRGVSQQETQYF.

The V call is TRBV19, the J call TRBJ2-7; 11 positions agree with TRBD1. The trim removed 6 bases at V and 4 bases at J, leaving 8 bases unmatched. The CDR3 loop spans 15 amino acids. Germline CDR1 is LNHDA and CDR2 is SQIVND (reference sequence). The CDR3 coding sequence is TGTGCCAGTAGGGGGACCGGGACAGGGGGTTACGAGCAGTACTTC. Translating it yields CASRGTGTGGYEQYF.

The genes are TRBV6-5 and TRBJ2-1; the D is unclear. This CDR3 has 15 residues. The V gene lost 10 bases and the J gene lost 6 bases, with 22 bases spanning the gap. Per the germline V gene, CDR1 is MNHEY and CDR2 is SVGAGI. CDR3 loop: CATHLGGGGFNEQFF. The CDR3 coding sequence is TGTGCCACTCATTTAGGTGGTGGCGGATTCAATGAGCAGTTCTTC.

In DNA form, the CDR3 reads TGCGCCAGCAGCCGCCAACAGGGCACTAATGAAAAACTGTTTTTT. Its protein is CASSRQQGTNEKLFF. The rearrangement joins TRBV4-1 to TRBJ1-4, with D possibly matching TRBD1 (6 bases). The CDR3 has 15 amino acids. Trimming took 4 bases from V and 2 from J, leaving 11 bases between them. The germline gives CDR1 MGHRA, CDR2 YSYEKL.

The rearrangement uses TRBV5-5 and TRBJ2-2, with 9 bases that match TRBD2. Germline CDR1 reads SGHKS; CDR2 reads YYEKEE (reference sequence). The CDR3 is 16 residues long. The J segment lost 6 bases and the V segment lost 0 bases, leaving 6 bases of the junction unmatched. This chain's CDR3 is CASSLGAGGPAGELFF. The DNA of the CDR3 is TGTGCCAGCAGCTTGGGGGCGGGAGGGCCGGCCGGGGAGCTGTTTTTT.

V gene TRBV30 combines with J gene TRBJ1-5; 9 bases map to TRBD1. Germline assignment: CDR1 GTSNPN and CDR2 SVGIG (reference sequence). J gave up 1 base and V 1 base, and 8 bases lay outside the gene matches. The CDR3 spans 17 residues. The CDR3 region is CAWSGRDRVSSNQPQHF. CDR3 in DNA: TGTGCCTGGAGTGGCCGGGACAGGGTATCGAGCAATCAGCCCCAGCATTTT.

The CDR3 sequence: CASSLGLAGINEQFF. In DNA, the CDR3 is TGTGCCAGCAGCTTAGGACTAGCGGGTATTAATGAGCAGTTCTTC. The chain employs TRBV7-3 and TRBJ2-1; TRBD2 aligns across 11 bases. V lost 2 bases to trimming and J lost 7 bases; unmatched junction nucleotides: 4. CDR3 size: 15 residues. The germline CDR1 and CDR2 sequences are SGHTA and FQGTGA.

The table lists this clone with a count of one. This rearrangement joins TRBV7-2 to TRBJ2-7, with D maybe TRBD2 (6 bases). The CDR3 is made up of 15 amino acids. V shed 2 bases and J shed 6 bases, with 17 bases lying between them. Germline V gives CDR1 SGHTA, CDR2 FQGNSA. The CDR3 sequence is CASSLIEGGFGEQYF. The DNA of the CDR3 is TGTGCCAGCAGCTTAATTGAGGGAGGCTTTGGCGAGCAGTACTTC.